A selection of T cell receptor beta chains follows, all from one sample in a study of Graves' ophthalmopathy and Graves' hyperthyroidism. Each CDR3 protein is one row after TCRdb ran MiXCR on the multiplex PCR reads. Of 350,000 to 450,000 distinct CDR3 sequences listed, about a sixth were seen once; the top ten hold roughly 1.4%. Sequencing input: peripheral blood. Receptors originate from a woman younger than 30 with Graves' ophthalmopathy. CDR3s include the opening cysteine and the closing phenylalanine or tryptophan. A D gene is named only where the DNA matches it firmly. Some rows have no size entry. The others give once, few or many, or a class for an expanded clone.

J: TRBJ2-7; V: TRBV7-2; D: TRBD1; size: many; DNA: TGTGCCAGCAGCCCATGGACAGGGGGCAACGAGCAGTACTTC; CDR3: CASSPWTGGNEQYF
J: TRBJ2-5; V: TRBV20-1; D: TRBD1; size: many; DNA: TGCAGTGCCCCCAGGACAGGTCAAGAGACCCAGTACTTC; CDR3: CSAPRTGQETQYF
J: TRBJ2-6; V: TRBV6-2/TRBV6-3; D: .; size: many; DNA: TGTGCCAGCAGTTACTCCCGACAAAGCAGGACTGGGGCCAACGTCCTGACTTTC; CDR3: CASSYSRQSRTGANVLTF
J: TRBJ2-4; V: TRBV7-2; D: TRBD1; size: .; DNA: TGTGCCAGCAGCTTAAGGGGACAGGGAAACATTCAGTACTTC; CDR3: CASSLRGQGNIQYF
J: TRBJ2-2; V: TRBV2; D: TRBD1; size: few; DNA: TGTGCCAGCCGTGGCGCAGGGGGCGATGCCGGGGAGCTGTTTTTT; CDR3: CASRGAGGDAGELFF
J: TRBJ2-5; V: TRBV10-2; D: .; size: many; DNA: TGCGCCAGCAGTGAGGGGTGGGGGAATCAAGAGACCCAGTACTTC; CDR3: CASSEGWGNQETQYF
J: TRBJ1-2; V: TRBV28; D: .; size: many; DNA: TGTGCCAGCAGTTTCCAGGGAGCCCATGGCTACACCTTC; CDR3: CASSFQGAHGYTF
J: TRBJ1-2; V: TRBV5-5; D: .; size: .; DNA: TGTGCCAGCAGCTTCGAGGGTGGGCCGTACTATGGCTACACCTTC; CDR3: CASSFEGGPYYGYTF
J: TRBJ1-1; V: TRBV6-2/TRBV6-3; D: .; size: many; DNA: TGTGCCAGCAGTTACACGGATCAGAACACTGAAGCTTTCTTT; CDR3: CASSYTDQNTEAFF
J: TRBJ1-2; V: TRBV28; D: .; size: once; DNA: TGTGCCAGCAGTTGGGGCGTATATGGCTACACCTTC; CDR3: CASSWGVYGYTF
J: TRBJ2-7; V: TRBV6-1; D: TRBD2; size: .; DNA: TGTGCCAGCAGTGACCCGGGACTAGCGATCTACGAGCAGTACTTC; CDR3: CASSDPGLAIYEQYF
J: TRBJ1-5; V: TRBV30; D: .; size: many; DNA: TGTGCCTGGAGCGCCCTTGGACCTAGCAATCAGCCCCAGCATTTT; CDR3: CAWSALGPSNQPQHF
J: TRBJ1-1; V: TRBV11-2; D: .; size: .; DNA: TGTGCCAGCAGTTTCGAAGGGGTCGGGACTGAAGCTTTCTTT; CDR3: CASSFEGVGTEAFF
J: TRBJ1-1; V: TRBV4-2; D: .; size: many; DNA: TGTGCCAGCAGCCAAGACCGCGTGGCTTTCTTT; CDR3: CASSQDRVAFF
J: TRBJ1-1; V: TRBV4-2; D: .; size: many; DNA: TGTGCCAGCGCTTACCAAGGGGGTACTGAAGCTTTCTTT; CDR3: CASAYQGGTEAFF
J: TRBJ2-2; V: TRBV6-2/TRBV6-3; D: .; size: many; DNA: TGTGCCAGCAGTTACTCGACCCGCCAGAACACCGGGGAGCTGTTTTTT; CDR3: CASSYSTRQNTGELFF
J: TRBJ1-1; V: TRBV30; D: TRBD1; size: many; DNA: TGTGCCTGGAGTTACGGACAGGGCCAGGCTGAAGCTTTCTTT; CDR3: CAWSYGQGQAEAFF
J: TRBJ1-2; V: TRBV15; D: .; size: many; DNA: TGTGCCACCAGCAGTATCGGGACTCCCAGCGACACCTTC; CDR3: CATSSIGTPSDTF
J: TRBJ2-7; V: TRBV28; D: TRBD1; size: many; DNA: TGTGCCAGCAGTTTAAAGGACGGGACAGAAAGCTCCTACGAGCAGTACTTC; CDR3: CASSLKDGTESSYEQYF
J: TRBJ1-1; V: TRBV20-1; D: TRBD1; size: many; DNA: TGCAGTGCCAGGGGGGAAGGTGGTGAAGCTTTCTTT; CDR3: CSARGEGGEAFF
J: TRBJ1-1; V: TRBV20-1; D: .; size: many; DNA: TGCAGTGCTAGAGTGACAGGATCGCTGAACACTGAAGCTTTCTTT; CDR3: CSARVTGSLNTEAFF
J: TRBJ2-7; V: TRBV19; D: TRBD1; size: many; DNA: TGTGCCAGTAGTATAGTTGGGGACAGCCACTACGAGCAGTACTTC; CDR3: CASSIVGDSHYEQYF
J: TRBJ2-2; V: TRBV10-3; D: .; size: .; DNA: TGTGCCATCTCCGACCTTTCGAACACCGGGGAGCTGTTTTTT; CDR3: CAISDLSNTGELFF